Listed below are T cell receptor beta chains from one sample, sequenced in a study of spatial heterogeneity in lung cancer. Each CDR3 protein is one row after TCRdb ran MiXCR on the 5' RACE reads. The table lists 100,000 or so distinct CDR3 sequences, 4.4% of them singletons, with about 20% in the top ten. Sequencing was performed on lung tumor tissue, taken at surgery. The receptors shown here come from a male donor with early-stage non-small cell lung cancer. Each CDR3 is given with its conserved first and last residue. D genes are given only for firm matches. Only some rows state a clone size, as once, few, many or a class for expanded clones.

D: TRBD1
V: TRBV11-2
size: few
J: TRBJ2-3
length: 17
DNA: TGTGCCAGCAGCCCCACCCCGGGACAGGGTTTCCCAGATACGCAGTATTTT
CDR3: CASSPTPGQGFPDTQYF

D: TRBD1
V: TRBV13
size: many
J: TRBJ2-3
length: 15
DNA: TGTGCCAGCCTAGGCCCCAGGGGGATTGGAGATACGCAGTATTTT
CDR3: CASLGPRGIGDTQYF

D: .
V: TRBV2
size: many
J: TRBJ2-5
length: 13
DNA: TGTGCCAGCAACGGGCAGTACCAAGAGACCCAGTACTTC
CDR3: CASNGQYQETQYF

D: TRBD1
V: TRBV29-1
size: many
J: TRBJ1-2
length: 13
DNA: TGCAGCGTTGAAGACCCCACAGGGGAAGGCTACACCTTC
CDR3: CSVEDPTGEGYTF

D: .
V: TRBV12-3/TRBV12-4
size: few
J: TRBJ2-1
length: 20
DNA: TGTGCCAGCAGTTTGACCCGTTGGACAGAGCGGACTCACTCCTACAATGAGCAGTTCTTC
CDR3: CASSLTRWTERTHSYNEQFF

D: .
V: TRBV5-4
size: many
J: TRBJ1-4
length: 15
DNA: TGTGCCAGCAGCTTGGACAGGGCGGGTACTCAGAAACTGTTTTTT
CDR3: CASSLDRAGTQKLFF

D: .
V: TRBV6-5
size: many
J: TRBJ1-5
length: 13
DNA: TGTGCCAGCAGTCTGGGGGCGAATCAGCCCCAGCATTTT
CDR3: CASSLGANQPQHF

D: TRBD2
V: TRBV4-1
size: many
J: TRBJ2-5
length: 18
DNA: TGCGCCAGCAGCCATCCGGCGGGAGTAGGATCGAACCAAGAGACCCAGTACTTC
CDR3: CASSHPAGVGSNQETQYF

D: .
V: TRBV28
size: few
J: TRBJ2-7
length: 15
DNA: TGTGCCAGCACCCTGTATTCGGACAGTACCTACGAGCAGTACTTC
CDR3: CASTLYSDSTYEQYF

D: .
V: TRBV5-1
size: many
J: TRBJ1-1
length: 14
DNA: TGCGCCAGCAGCTCCCGGGGAGGAAGCACTGAAGCTTTCTTT
CDR3: CASSSRGGSTEAFF

D: TRBD2
V: TRBV12-3/TRBV12-4
size: few
J: TRBJ2-1
length: 15
DNA: TGTGCCAGCAGTTTGGCACTAGCGGGAGTCAATGAGCAGTTCTTC
CDR3: CASSLALAGVNEQFF

D: .
V: TRBV12-3/TRBV12-4
size: few
J: TRBJ2-5
length: 15
DNA: TGTGCCAGCAGTTCTACAGGGGAGGGGGAAGAGACCCAGTACTTC
CDR3: CASSSTGEGEETQYF

D: .
V: TRBV20-1
size: .
J: TRBJ2-1
length: 12
DNA: TGCAGTGCGAAGCGTCGCCTCAATGAGCAGTTCTTC
CDR3: CSAKRRLNEQFF

D: .
V: TRBV6-1
size: .
J: TRBJ2-5
length: 14
DNA: TGTGCCAGCATTAAAGGTGGGGACCAAGAGACCCAGTACTTC
CDR3: CASIKGGDQETQYF

D: .
V: TRBV5-1
size: many
J: TRBJ2-6
length: 16
DNA: TGCGCCAGCAGCTTGTTAGCAGGGGATGGGGCCAACGTCCTGACTTTC
CDR3: CASSLLAGDGANVLTF

D: TRBD2
V: TRBV10-3
size: few
J: TRBJ2-1
length: 15
DNA: TGTGCCATTTCTCCGGGACTAGCGGGATCGGTTGAGCAGTTCTTC
CDR3: CAISPGLAGSVEQFF

D: .
V: TRBV5-1
size: many
J: TRBJ1-4
length: 17
DNA: TGCGCCAGCAGCTCGCAGGGGTCCAATCCCGGAGGAGAAAAACTGTTTTTT
CDR3: CASSSQGSNPGGEKLFF

D: TRBD2
V: TRBV20-1
size: .
J: TRBJ2-3
length: 14
DNA: TGCAGTCCCAAGACTAGCGGGAGCACAGATACGCAGTATTTT
CDR3: CSPKTSGSTDTQYF

D: TRBD1
V: TRBV5-6
size: many
J: TRBJ2-4
length: 14
DNA: TGTGCCAGCAGCCGGGACAGTCCTAAAAACATTCAGTACTTC
CDR3: CASSRDSPKNIQYF

D: .
V: TRBV7-9
size: many
J: TRBJ1-4
length: 14
DNA: TGTGCCAGCAGCTTGTATGGAACTAATGAAAAACTGTTTTTT
CDR3: CASSLYGTNEKLFF

D: .
V: TRBV6-1
size: many
J: TRBJ1-1
length: 13
DNA: TGTGCCAGCAGTGAAGGCAGGGCCACTGAAGCTTTCTTT
CDR3: CASSEGRATEAFF

D: TRBD2
V: TRBV7-9
size: medium-sized
J: TRBJ2-1
length: 15
DNA: TGTGCCAGCAGCTTAAATTACGGGAGGACCAATGAGCAGTTCTTC
CDR3: CASSLNYGRTNEQFF

D: TRBD1
V: TRBV6-6
size: many
J: TRBJ1-4
length: 14
DNA: TGTGCCAGCAGGCACAGGGGGTCTCATGAAAAACTGTTTTTT
CDR3: CASRHRGSHEKLFF

D: TRBD2
V: TRBV4-1
size: many
J: TRBJ2-7
length: 15
DNA: TGCGCCAGCAGCCATTCTTGGTCGGGAGGCTACGAGCAGTACTTC
CDR3: CASSHSWSGGYEQYF

D: .
V: TRBV5-6
size: many
J: TRBJ2-2
length: 14
DNA: TGTGCCAGCAGCTTGGTTGGACGTACCGGGGAGCTGTTTTTT
CDR3: CASSLVGRTGELFF

D: .
V: TRBV7-2
size: many
J: TRBJ2-7
length: 15
DNA: TGTGCCAGCAGCTTAGCGAGGGGCTCCGCCTACGAGCAGTACTTC
CDR3: CASSLARGSAYEQYF

D: .
V: TRBV2
size: many
J: TRBJ2-3
length: 15
DNA: TGTGCCAGCAGTGGGGCCGGCGCTAGCACAGATACGCAGTATTTT
CDR3: CASSGAGASTDTQYF

D: TRBD1
V: TRBV10-3
size: few
J: TRBJ2-1
length: 9
DNA: TGTGCCATCGGGACAGGGAAGTTCTTC
CDR3: CAIGTGKFF

D: .
V: TRBV9
size: many
J: TRBJ1-6
length: 14
DNA: TGTGCCAGCAGCGTAGCCCCGGGACCGAGACCCCTCCACTTT
CDR3: CASSVAPGPRPLHF

D: .
V: TRBV20-1
size: few
J: TRBJ1-1
length: 14
DNA: TGCAGTGCTAGAGAGGTCGAGTCGAACACTGAAGCTTTCTTT
CDR3: CSAREVESNTEAFF

D: .
V: TRBV28
size: many
J: TRBJ2-1
length: 14
DNA: TGTGCCAGCAGTCCCCGCAGGGGCCGGGATGAGCAGTTCTTC
CDR3: CASSPRRGRDEQFF

D: .
V: TRBV7-6
size: many
J: TRBJ1-3
length: 16
DNA: TGTGCCAGCAGCTTAGTTCGCCCCGGGACTGGAAACACCATATATTTT
CDR3: CASSLVRPGTGNTIYF

D: .
V: TRBV10-3
size: few
J: TRBJ2-2
length: 14
DNA: TGTGCCATCCGGGGCAGGGGCCCCACCGGGGAGCTGTTTTTT
CDR3: CAIRGRGPTGELFF

D: .
V: TRBV12-3/TRBV12-4
size: .
J: TRBJ1-5
length: 14
DNA: TGTGCCAGCAGCCCCAGGACAGGCAATCAGCCCCAGCATTTT
CDR3: CASSPRTGNQPQHF

D: .
V: TRBV3-1
size: few
J: TRBJ2-1
length: 19
DNA: TGTGCCAGCAGCCAAGGTCCTCTGACTCAGGGTCCTACTCATGGTGAGCAGTTCTTC
CDR3: CASSQGPLTQGPTHGEQFF

D: .
V: TRBV27
size: few
J: TRBJ2-1
length: 16
DNA: TGTGCCAGCAGTTTAACACGGCCCCCCTCCTACAATGAGCAGTTCTTC
CDR3: CASSLTRPPSYNEQFF

D: .
V: TRBV11-2
size: many
J: TRBJ1-3
length: 15
DNA: TGTGCCAGCAGCCGCCGGGAGGCCTCTGGAAACACCATATATTTT
CDR3: CASSRREASGNTIYF

D: .
V: TRBV5-1
size: many
J: TRBJ2-7
length: 15
DNA: TGCGCCAGCAGCTTAGGTGGGTACCTCTCCTACGAGCAGTACTTC
CDR3: CASSLGGYLSYEQYF

D: .
V: TRBV11-1
size: many
J: TRBJ1-1
length: 15
DNA: TGTGCCAGCAGCTTAGCGACAGGTCTAAACACTGAAGCTTTCTTT
CDR3: CASSLATGLNTEAFF

D: .
V: TRBV21-1
size: many
J: TRBJ1-4
length: 12
DNA: TGTGCCAGCACTGACTTCGAGGGGGCTTGTTTTTTT
CDR3: CASTDFEGACFF

D: .
V: TRBV27
size: few
J: TRBJ1-6
length: 13
DNA: TGTGCCAGCGGTTCTTCATGGAATTCACCCCTCCACTTT
CDR3: CASGSSWNSPLHF

D: .
V: TRBV5-1
size: .
J: TRBJ1-1
length: 13
DNA: TGCGCCAGCAGCTTTGCAGGGGCGAGAGAAGCTTTCTTT
CDR3: CASSFAGAREAFF

D: TRBD1
V: TRBV4-1
size: many
J: TRBJ2-5
length: 15
DNA: TGCGCCAGCAGCCAAGATCGGGACAGGGAAGAGACCCAGTACTTC
CDR3: CASSQDRDREETQYF

D: TRBD2
V: TRBV20-1
size: many
J: TRBJ2-1
length: 12
DNA: TGCAGTGCTGGCGGGAGTGGGAATGAGCAGTTCTTC
CDR3: CSAGGSGNEQFF

D: .
V: TRBV12-3/TRBV12-4
size: many
J: TRBJ1-1
length: 14
DNA: TGTGCCAGCAGTTTTAGGGCCGTGGCCACTGAAGCTTTCTTT
CDR3: CASSFRAVATEAFF